The T cell receptor (beta chain) described here comes from a study of identical twins. Whole-study findings and limits: Among out-of-frame alpha sequences shared by twins, low generation probability occurred in excess.

Trimming pared 0 bases from V and 8 bases from J, leaving 7 bases between. The V gene's germline CDR1 is DFQATT and CDR2 SNEGSKA (reference sequence). This CDR3 comprises 12 residues. There are a few counts of this clonotype. What it recognizes is unknown. Each CDR3 protein is one row after TCRdb ran MiXCR on the 5' RACE reads. The sample includes a few hundred thousand distinct CDR3 sequences, approximately 24% seen only once; the top ten take 2.9%. The same sample was also used in a study of T cells expressing NK-cell markers.

The J gene is TRBJ1-4, the V gene TRBV20-1, with unresolved D. Sequencing was carried out using CD4+ T cells sorted from blood. The source is a woman aged 18 to 35 in good health. CDR3 DNA sequence: TGCAGTGCTAGAGACTGGCGGGAAAAACTGTTTTTT. This gives the protein CSARDWREKLFF.